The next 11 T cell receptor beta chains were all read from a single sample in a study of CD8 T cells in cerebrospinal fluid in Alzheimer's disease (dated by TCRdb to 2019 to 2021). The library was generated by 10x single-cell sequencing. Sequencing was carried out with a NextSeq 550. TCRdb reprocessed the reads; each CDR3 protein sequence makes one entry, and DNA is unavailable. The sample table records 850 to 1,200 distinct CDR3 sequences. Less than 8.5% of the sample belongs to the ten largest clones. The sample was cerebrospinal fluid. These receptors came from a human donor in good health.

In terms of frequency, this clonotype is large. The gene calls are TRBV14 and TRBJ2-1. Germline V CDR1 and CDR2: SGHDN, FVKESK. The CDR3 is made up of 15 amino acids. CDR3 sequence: CASSQVRGSYNEQFF. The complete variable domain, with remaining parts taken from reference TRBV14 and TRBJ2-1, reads EAGVTQFPSHSVIEKGQTVTLRCDPISGHDNLYWYRRVMGKEIKFLLHFVKESKQDESGMPNNRFLAERTGGTYSTLKVQPAELEDSGVYFCASSQVRGSYNEQFFGPGTRLTVL.

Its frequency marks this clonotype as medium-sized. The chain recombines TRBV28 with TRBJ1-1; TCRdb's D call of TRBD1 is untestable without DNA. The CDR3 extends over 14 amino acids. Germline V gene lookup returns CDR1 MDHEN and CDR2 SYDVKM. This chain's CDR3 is CASSSPGQYTEAFF.

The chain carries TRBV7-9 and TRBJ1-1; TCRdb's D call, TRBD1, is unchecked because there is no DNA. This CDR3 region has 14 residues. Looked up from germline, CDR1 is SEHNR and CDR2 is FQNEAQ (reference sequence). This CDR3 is CASSLRGQGPEAFF.

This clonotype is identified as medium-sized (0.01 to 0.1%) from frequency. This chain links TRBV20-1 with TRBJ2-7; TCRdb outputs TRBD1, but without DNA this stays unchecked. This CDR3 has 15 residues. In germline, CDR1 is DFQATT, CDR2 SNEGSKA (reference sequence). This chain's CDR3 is CSARRGRGKSYEQYF.

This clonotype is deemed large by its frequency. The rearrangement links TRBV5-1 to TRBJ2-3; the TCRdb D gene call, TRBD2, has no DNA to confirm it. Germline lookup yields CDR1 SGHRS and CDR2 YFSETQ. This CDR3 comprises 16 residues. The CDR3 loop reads CASSPRTSGSTDTQYF.

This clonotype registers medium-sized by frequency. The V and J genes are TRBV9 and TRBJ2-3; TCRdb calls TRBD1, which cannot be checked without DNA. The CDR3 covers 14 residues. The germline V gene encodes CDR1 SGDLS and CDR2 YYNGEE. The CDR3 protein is CASSLVGGTDTQYF.

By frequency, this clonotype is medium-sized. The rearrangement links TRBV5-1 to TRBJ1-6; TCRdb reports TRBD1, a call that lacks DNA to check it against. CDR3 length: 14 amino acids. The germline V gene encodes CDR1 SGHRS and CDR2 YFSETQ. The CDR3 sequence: CASSFGQGSQSLHF.

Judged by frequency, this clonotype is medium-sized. This CDR3 is CASSPDSLSGNTIYF. V and J are TRBV28 and TRBJ1-3; TCRdb gives TRBD1 as the D gene, but with no DNA this cannot be confirmed. Germline assignment: CDR1 MDHEN and CDR2 SYDVKM. CDR3 length: 15 amino acids. Drawing the rest from reference TRBV28 and TRBJ1-3, the complete variable domain is DVKVTQSSRYLVKRTGEKVFLECVQDMDHENMFWYRQDPGLGLRLIYFSYDVKMKEKGDIPEGYSVSREKKERFSLILESASTNQTSMYLCASSPDSLSGNTIYFGEGSWLTVV.

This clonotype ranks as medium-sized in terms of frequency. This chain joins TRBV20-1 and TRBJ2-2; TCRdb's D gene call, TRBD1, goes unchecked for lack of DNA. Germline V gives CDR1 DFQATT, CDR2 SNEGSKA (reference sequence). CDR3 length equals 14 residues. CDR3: CSASSGGAFGELFF.

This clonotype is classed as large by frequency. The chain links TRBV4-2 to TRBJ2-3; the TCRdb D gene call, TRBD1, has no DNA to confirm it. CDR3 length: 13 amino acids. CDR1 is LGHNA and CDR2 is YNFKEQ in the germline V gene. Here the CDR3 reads CASSPPPPSTQYF.

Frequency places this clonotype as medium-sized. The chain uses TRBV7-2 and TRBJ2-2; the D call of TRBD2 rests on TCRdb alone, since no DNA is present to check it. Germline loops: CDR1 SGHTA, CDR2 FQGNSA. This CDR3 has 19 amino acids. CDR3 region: CASSLIPTSGGANTGELFF.